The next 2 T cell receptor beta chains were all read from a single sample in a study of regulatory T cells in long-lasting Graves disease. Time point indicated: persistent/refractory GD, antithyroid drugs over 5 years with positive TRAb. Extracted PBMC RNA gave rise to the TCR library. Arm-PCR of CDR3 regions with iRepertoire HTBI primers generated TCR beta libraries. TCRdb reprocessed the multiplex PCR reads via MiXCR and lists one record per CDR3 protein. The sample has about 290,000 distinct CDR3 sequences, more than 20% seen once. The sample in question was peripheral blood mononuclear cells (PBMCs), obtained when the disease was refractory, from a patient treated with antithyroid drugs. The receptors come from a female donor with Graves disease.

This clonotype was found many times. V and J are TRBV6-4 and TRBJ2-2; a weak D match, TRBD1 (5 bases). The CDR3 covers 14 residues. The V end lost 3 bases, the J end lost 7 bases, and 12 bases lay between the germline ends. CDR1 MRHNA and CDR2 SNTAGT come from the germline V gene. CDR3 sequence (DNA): TGTGCCAGCAGTGAGCAGGGTTCAAACGGGGAGCTGTTTTTT. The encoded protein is CASSEQGSNGELFF.

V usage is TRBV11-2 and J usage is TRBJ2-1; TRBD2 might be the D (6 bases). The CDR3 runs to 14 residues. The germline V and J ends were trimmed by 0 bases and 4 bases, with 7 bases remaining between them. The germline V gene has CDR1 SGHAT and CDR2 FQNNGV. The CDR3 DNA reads TGTGCCAGCAGCTTAGATCGGGGGTACAATGAGCAGTTCTTC. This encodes CASSLDRGYNEQFF. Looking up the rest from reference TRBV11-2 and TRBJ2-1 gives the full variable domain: EAGVAQSPRYKIIEKRQSVAFWCNPISGHATLYWYQQILGQGPKLLIQFQNNGVVDDSQLPKDRFSAERLKGVDSTLKIQPAKLEDSAVYLCASSLDRGYNEQFFGPGTRLTVL.